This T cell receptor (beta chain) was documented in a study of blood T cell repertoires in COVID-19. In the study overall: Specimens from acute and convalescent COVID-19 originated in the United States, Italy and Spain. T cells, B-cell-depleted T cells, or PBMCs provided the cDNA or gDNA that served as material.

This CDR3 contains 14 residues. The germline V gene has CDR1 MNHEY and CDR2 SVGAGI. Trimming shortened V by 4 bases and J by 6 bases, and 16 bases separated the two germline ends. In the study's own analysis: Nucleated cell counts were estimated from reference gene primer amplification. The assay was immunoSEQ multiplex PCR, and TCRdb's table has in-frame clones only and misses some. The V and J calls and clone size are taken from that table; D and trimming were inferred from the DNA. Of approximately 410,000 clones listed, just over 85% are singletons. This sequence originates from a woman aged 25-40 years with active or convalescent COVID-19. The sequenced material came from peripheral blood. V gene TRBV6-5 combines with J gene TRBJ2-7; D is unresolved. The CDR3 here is CASSSRLALGEQYF. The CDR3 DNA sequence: TGTGCCAGCAGTTCCAGACTGGCCCTGGGCGAGCAGTACTTC.